Shown below are 27 T cell receptor beta chains from a single sample sequenced in a study of cytomegalovirus exposure and HLA in healthy donors. PCR employed 60 Vbeta and 13 Jbeta primers. Clones were sequenced by immunoSEQ multiplex PCR, and TCRdb holds only the in-frame ones, with some missing. The data show around 150,000 clones, 80% seen once. Sequencing was performed on PBMCs. The receptor set was obtained from a man aged 25-40 years in good health and CMV-seronegative.

This chain joins TRBV6-5 and TRBJ2-7, with D unclear. The V gene's germline CDR1 is MNHEY and CDR2 SVGAGI. The CDR3 is 15 amino acids. Trimming shortened V by 5 bases and J by 2 bases, and 16 bases separated the two germline ends. The CDR3 bases are TGTGCCAGCAGTCCCCAGGCCCCCGCCACCTACGAGCAGTACTTC. Translating gives CASSPQAPATYEQYF.

The genes are TRBV7-2 and TRBJ2-2; 13 nucleotides line up with TRBD2. Germline CDR1 and CDR2: SGHTA and FQGNSA. This CDR3 is 15 amino acids long. The CDR3 reads CAEGGLAGFTGELFF. The CDR3 DNA is TGTGCAGAGGGGGGACTAGCGGGATTCACCGGGGAGCTGTTTTTT.

The rearrangement joins TRBV28 to TRBJ1-4, with D possibly matching TRBD1 (5 bases). In germline, CDR1 is MDHEN, CDR2 SYDVKM. The ends were cut back, 6 bases at V and 4 bases at J, with 15 bases in the middle. There are 15 residues in the CDR3. DNA for the CDR3: TGTGCCAGCAGCCCTTGGGGCAGGGATAATGAAAAACTGTTTTTT. As protein: CASSPWGRDNEKLFF. The entire variable domain, with the rest obtained from reference TRBV28 and TRBJ1-4, is as follows: DVKVTQSSRYLVKRTGEKVFLECVQDMDHENMFWYRQDPGLGLRLIYFSYDVKMKEKGDIPEGYSVSREKKERFSLILESASTNQTSMYLCASSPWGRDNEKLFFGSGTQLSVL.

The chain recombines TRBV28 with TRBJ1-5; weak D call: TRBD1 (6 bases). V gave up 4 bases and J gave up 3 bases, with 10 bases separating them. CDR1 and CDR2 (germline): MDHEN, SYDVKM. There are 14 residues in the CDR3. The CDR3 here is CASSYRVINQPQHF. In nucleotides, the CDR3 is TGTGCCAGCAGTTACAGGGTTATCAATCAGCCCCAGCATTTT.

This chain links TRBV6-6 with TRBJ1-1, with 9 bases identical to TRBD1. The CDR3 is 15 residues long. The V segment lost 6 bases and the J segment 5 bases; nucleotides outside the gene matches: 10. CDR1 and CDR2 from the germline V gene are MNHNY and SVGAGI (reference sequence). For the CDR3, the DNA is TGTGCCAGCAGCAAACAAAGACAGGGGGGTACTGAAGCTTTCTTT. Translated, it gives CASSKQRQGGTEAFF.

This clone is a singleton in its sample. This chain connects TRBV5-6 to TRBJ2-7, with D hard to call. The germline gives CDR1 SGHDT, CDR2 YYEEEE. The CDR3 loop spans 13 amino acids. The V end was cut by 3 bases, the J end by 5 bases, with 12 bases between. CDR3 bases: TGTGCCAGCAGCTCCGGTGAGTCCAACGAGCAGTACTTC. Translation: CASSSGESNEQYF. Looking up the rest from reference TRBV5-6 and TRBJ2-7 gives the full variable domain: DAGVTQSPTHLIKTRGQQVTLRCSPKSGHDTVSWYQQALGQGPQFIFQYYEEEERQRGNFPDRFSGHQFPNYSSELNVNALLLGDSALYLCASSSGESNEQYFGPGTRLTVT.

The CDR3: CASSLRDRDNSPLHF. Written as DNA, the CDR3 is TGTGCCAGCAGCCTCCGGGACAGGGATAATTCACCCCTCCACTTT. V is TRBV7-2 and J is TRBJ1-6, with 9 nucleotides matching TRBD1. The V gene end was trimmed by 5 bases and the J gene end by 5 bases; junction bases not matched to a gene: 4. In germline, CDR1 is SGHTA, CDR2 FQGNSA. The CDR3 has 15 amino acids. Complete variable domain (other parts from reference TRBV7-2 and TRBJ1-6): GAGVSQSPSNKVTEKGKDVELRCDPISGHTALYWYRQSLGQGLEFLIYFQGNSAPDKSGLPSDRFSAERTGGSVSTLTIQRTQQEDSAVYLCASSLRDRDNSPLHFGNGTRLTVT.

The chain recombines TRBV28 with TRBJ1-3; TRBD1 matches 7 bases. With V trimmed by 5 bases and J by 4 bases, 5 bases remained unmatched. CDR1 MDHEN and CDR2 SYDVKM come from the germline V gene. CDR3 length equals 14 residues. The CDR3 DNA reads as TGTGCCAGCAGTATCACGGACAGGGGAAACACCATATATTTT. This codes for CASSITDRGNTIYF.

The chain joins TRBV25-1 to TRBJ2-2; weak D call: TRBD2 (6 bases). The V gene lost 6 bases and the J gene lost 4 bases, with 15 bases spanning the gap. Germline V gene sequence: CDR1 MGHDK, CDR2 SYGVNS. This CDR3 region has 15 residues. The CDR3 DNA reads as TGTGCCAGCAGCCGGCGGGAAAGGTTCACCGGGGAGCTGTTTTTT. Amino acid sequence: CASSRRERFTGELFF.

The J gene is TRBJ2-1, the V gene TRBV19, with 10 bases fitting TRBD2. Germline V gene lookup returns CDR1 LNHDA and CDR2 SQIVND (reference sequence). V shed 4 bases and J 9 bases; nucleotides not matched to a gene: 9. The CDR3 contains 15 residues. CDR3 sequence (DNA): TGTGCCAGTAGTAGTTGGCTAGCGGGAGAACTTGAGCAGTTCTTC. Protein product: CASSSWLAGELEQFF.

The rearrangement uses TRBV28 and TRBJ1-2; maybe TRBD1 (6 bases). V gave up 4 bases and J gave up 8 bases, with 11 bases separating them. This CDR3 is built from 12 residues. Per germline, CDR1 MDHEN and CDR2 SYDVKM. CDR3 in DNA: TGTGCCAGCAGTTCCTACAGGGTCGGCTACACCTTC. Translating gives CASSSYRVGYTF.

This clone was found a few times. The V call is TRBV6-1, the J call TRBJ1-1; possible D gene TRBD1, 5 bases. V was trimmed by 8 bases and J by 1 base, leaving 11 bases between them. The CDR3 is 13 amino acids. Per germline, CDR1 MNHNS and CDR2 SASEGT. CDR3 amino acids: CASQGGWNTEAFF. The CDR3 coding sequence is TGTGCCAGCCAGGGAGGATGGAACACTGAAGCTTTCTTT.

The chain links TRBV7-9 to TRBJ2-1, with D perhaps TRBD2 (6 bases). Trimming cost V 2 bases and J 7 bases, with 24 bases left between them. The CDR3 is made up of 18 amino acids. Germline V gene sequence: CDR1 SEHNR, CDR2 FQNEAQ (reference sequence). The chain's CDR3 is CASSLTPGAGYGGNEQFF. CDR3 nucleotides: TGTGCCAGCAGCTTAACCCCGGGAGCTGGTTATGGGGGTAATGAGCAGTTCTTC. Variable domain in full (rest from reference TRBV7-9 and TRBJ2-1): DTGVSQNPRHKITKRGQNVTFRCDPISEHNRLYWYRQTLGQGPEFLTYFQNEAQLEKSRLLSDRFSAERPKGSFSTLEIQRTEQGDSAMYLCASSLTPGAGYGGNEQFFGPGTRLTVL.

The chain couples TRBV5-6 to TRBJ2-1; 9 positions match TRBD1. J was trimmed by 5 bases and V by 3 bases; bases with no gene match: 12. Germline V lookup: CDR1 SGHDT, CDR2 YYEEEE. The CDR3 loop spans 17 amino acids. In DNA form, the CDR3 reads TGTGCCAGCAGCTCCTACAGGGGGCTCGGGAAGGACAATGAGCAGTTCTTC. This encodes CASSSYRGLGKDNEQFF.

V usage is TRBV19 and J usage is TRBJ2-5; TRBD2 agrees at 7 bases. CDR3 length equals 15 residues. V lost 6 bases to trimming and J lost 3 bases; unmatched junction nucleotides: 10. Germline values: CDR1 LNHDA, CDR2 SQIVND (reference sequence). The CDR3 nucleotides read TGTGCCAGTAGCACCCTTACGGGGGGTAAAGAGACCCAGTACTTC. Translated, it gives CASSTLTGGKETQYF. The full variable domain, completed using reference TRBV19 and TRBJ2-5, is DGGITQSPKYLFRKEGQNVTLSCEQNLNHDAMYWYRQDPGQGLRLIYYSQIVNDFQKGDIAEGYSVSREKKESFPLTVTSAQKNPTAFYLCASSTLTGGKETQYFGPGTRLLVL.

The chain combines TRBV28 with TRBJ1-5; D unresolved. The ends were cut back, 6 bases at V and 0 bases at J, with 9 bases in the middle. CDR1 and CDR2 from the germline V gene are MDHEN and SYDVKM. The length of the CDR3 is 14 residues. The CDR3 coding sequence is TGTGCCAGCAGGCAACAAATTAGCAATCAGCCCCAGCATTTT. Its protein is CASRQQISNQPQHF.

This sequence joins TRBV4-1 and TRBJ2-3; TRBD2 is a possible D gene (6 bases). The CDR3 spans 15 residues. The V and J ends lost 8 bases and 1 base respectively, with 16 bases between them. From germline, CDR1 is MGHRA and CDR2 YSYEKL. CDR3 nucleotides: TGCGCCAGCCCCCGGAGGGAGAGGGGCACAGATACGCAGTATTTT. It specifies CASPRRERGTDTQYF.

The J gene is TRBJ2-7, the V gene TRBV5-1; perhaps TRBD2 as D (5 bases). V shed 4 bases and J shed 1 base, with 15 bases lying between them. Per germline, CDR1 SGHRS and CDR2 YFSETQ. The CDR3 sequence is 15 residues long. In nucleotides, the CDR3 is TGCGCCAGCAGCCCGATTCTAACTAGATCCTACGAGCAGTACTTC. Its translation: CASSPILTRSYEQYF.

V is TRBV28 and J is TRBJ1-1; D not certain. Trimming pared 2 bases from V and 6 bases from J, leaving 19 bases between. The CDR3 has 16 amino acids. Germline V gene sequence: CDR1 MDHEN, CDR2 SYDVKM. The CDR3 is CASSLIATVPMAEAFF. The CDR3 DNA follows: TGTGCCAGCAGTTTAATCGCCACAGTTCCTATGGCTGAAGCTTTCTTT.

The J gene is TRBJ1-1, the V gene TRBV10-1, with D unclear. V lost 5 bases to trimming and J lost 4 bases, with 11 bases between them. CDR1 WNHNN and CDR2 SYGVQD come from the germline V gene (reference sequence). CDR3 length: 13 residues. The CDR3 DNA reads as TGCGCCAGCAGTCGGAGGGAAGGCACTGAAGCTTTCTTT. Amino acid sequence: CASSRREGTEAFF.

As DNA, the CDR3 is TGTGCCAGCAGTCCTCCCCGACTAGCGGGCCTCTACGAGCAGTACTTC. Protein: CASSPPRLAGLYEQYF. The genes are TRBV28 and TRBJ2-7, with 10 positions matching TRBD2. J lost 3 bases, V lost 5 bases, and 10 bases had no gene match. The CDR3 spans 16 residues. The germline gives CDR1 MDHEN, CDR2 SYDVKM. The whole variable domain, filled in from reference TRBV28 and TRBJ2-7, reads DVKVTQSSRYLVKRTGEKVFLECVQDMDHENMFWYRQDPGLGLRLIYFSYDVKMKEKGDIPEGYSVSREKKERFSLILESASTNQTSMYLCASSPPRLAGLYEQYFGPGTRLTVT.

The gene calls are TRBV18 and TRBJ1-1; TRBD1 agrees at 8 bases. CDR3 length: 15 residues. J gave up 8 bases and V 4 bases, and 12 bases lay outside the gene matches. Germline V gene lookup returns CDR1 KGHSH and CDR2 LQKENI. In DNA form, the CDR3 reads TGTGCCAGCTCACTACGGACAGGGATCCAGGAAGAAGCTTTCTTT. Protein product: CASSLRTGIQEEAFF.

The chain employs TRBV7-2 and TRBJ1-2, with TRBD1 matching 8 bases. This CDR3 has 14 residues. J gave up 2 bases and V 5 bases, and 4 bases lay outside the gene matches. Per germline, CDR1 SGHTA and CDR2 FQGNSA. The chain's CDR3 is CASSPRQGNYGYTF. DNA for the CDR3: TGTGCCAGCAGCCCCAGACAGGGGAACTATGGCTACACCTTC.

Points on this clone: Different DNA sequences within this sample yield the same CDR3. This chain uses TRBV10-3 with TRBJ1-5; 9 nucleotides align to TRBD1. From germline, CDR1 is ENHRY and CDR2 SYGVKD. CDR3 length: 13 amino acids. V was clipped by 4 bases and J by 5 bases; unmatched bases: 0. The CDR3 region has the DNA TGTGCCATCAGTGGGACAGGGGATCAGCCCCAGCATTTT. This translates into CAISGTGDQPQHF.

The V and J genes are TRBV5-4 and TRBJ2-3, with D possibly being TRBD1 (6 bases). Trimming stripped 5 bases from V and 4 bases from J, with 17 bases between. There are 15 residues in the CDR3. Looked up from germline, CDR1 is SGHNT and CDR2 is YYREEE (reference sequence). The CDR3 sequence is CASSAPGARPDTQYF. CDR3 sequence (DNA): TGTGCCAGCAGTGCTCCAGGGGCGCGTCCAGATACGCAGTATTTT. Full variable domain (missing parts from reference TRBV5-4 and TRBJ2-3): ETGVTQSPTHLIKTRGQQVTLRCSSQSGHNTVSWYQQALGQGPQFIFQYYREEENGRGNFPPRFSGLQFPNYSSELNVNALELDDSALYLCASSAPGARPDTQYFGPGTRLTVL.

The chain carries TRBV9 and TRBJ2-3, with 11 positions matching TRBD2. J lost 7 bases, V lost 4 bases, and 8 bases had no gene match. CDR1 and CDR2 from the germline V gene are SGDLS and YYNGEE. The CDR3 is 15 residues long. CDR3 sequence reads: CASSPTSGETYTQYF. Here the CDR3 DNA reads TGTGCCAGCAGCCCGACTAGCGGGGAGACCTATACGCAGTATTTT. Supplemented by reference TRBV9 and TRBJ2-3, the full variable domain reads DSGVTQTPKHLITATGQRVTLRCSPRSGDLSVYWYQQSLDQGLQFLIQYYNGEERAKGNILERFSAQQFPDLHSELNLSSLELGDSALYFCASSPTSGETYTQYFGPGTRLTVL.

The chain employs TRBV9 and TRBJ2-3, with D perhaps matching TRBD1 (6 bases). The germline V gene has CDR1 SGDLS and CDR2 YYNGEE. CDR3 length: 16 residues. Trimming removed 4 bases from V and 2 bases from J, with 17 bases in between. CDR3 coding DNA: TGTGCCAGCAGCAACGGCGATGGGGGCCCCACAGATACGCAGTATTTT. This gives the protein CASSNGDGGPTDTQYF.